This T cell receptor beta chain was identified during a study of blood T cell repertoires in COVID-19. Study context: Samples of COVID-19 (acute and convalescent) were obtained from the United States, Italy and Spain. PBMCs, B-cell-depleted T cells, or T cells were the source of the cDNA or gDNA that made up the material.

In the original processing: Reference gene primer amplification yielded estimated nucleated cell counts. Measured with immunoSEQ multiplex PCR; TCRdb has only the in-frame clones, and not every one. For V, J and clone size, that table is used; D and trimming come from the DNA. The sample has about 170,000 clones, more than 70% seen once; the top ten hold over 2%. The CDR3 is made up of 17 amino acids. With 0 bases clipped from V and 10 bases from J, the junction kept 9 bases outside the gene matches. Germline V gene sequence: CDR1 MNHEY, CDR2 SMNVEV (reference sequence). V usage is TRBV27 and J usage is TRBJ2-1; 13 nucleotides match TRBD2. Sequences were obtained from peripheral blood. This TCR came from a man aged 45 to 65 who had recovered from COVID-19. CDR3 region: CASSLSKGLAGNWEQFF. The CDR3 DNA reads TGTGCCAGCAGTTTATCGAAGGGACTAGCGGGGAATTGGGAGCAGTTCTTC.